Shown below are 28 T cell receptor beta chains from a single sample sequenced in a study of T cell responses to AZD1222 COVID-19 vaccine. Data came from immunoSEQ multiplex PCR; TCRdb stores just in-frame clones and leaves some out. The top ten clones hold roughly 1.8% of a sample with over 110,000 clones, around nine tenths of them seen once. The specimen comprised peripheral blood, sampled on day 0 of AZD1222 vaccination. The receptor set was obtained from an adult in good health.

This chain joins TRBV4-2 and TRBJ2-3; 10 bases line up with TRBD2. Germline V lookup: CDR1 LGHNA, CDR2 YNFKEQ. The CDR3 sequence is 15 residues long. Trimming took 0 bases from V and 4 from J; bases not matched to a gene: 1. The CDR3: CASSQDLAGADTQYF. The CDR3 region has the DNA TGTGCCAGCAGCCAAGATCTAGCGGGAGCAGATACGCAGTATTTT.

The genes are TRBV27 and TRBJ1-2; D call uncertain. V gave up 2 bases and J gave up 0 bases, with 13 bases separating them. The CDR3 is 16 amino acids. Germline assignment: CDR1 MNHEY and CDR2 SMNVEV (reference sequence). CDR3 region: CASSLLTATSNYGYTF. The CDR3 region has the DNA TGTGCCAGCAGTTTACTGACCGCTACGTCTAACTATGGCTACACCTTC.

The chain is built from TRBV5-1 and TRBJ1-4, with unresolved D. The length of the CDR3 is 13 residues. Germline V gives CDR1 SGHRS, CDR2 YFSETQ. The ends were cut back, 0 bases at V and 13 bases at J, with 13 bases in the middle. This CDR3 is CASSLGSTEGLFF. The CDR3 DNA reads TGCGCCAGCAGCTTGGGTTCTACCGAAGGACTGTTTTTT.

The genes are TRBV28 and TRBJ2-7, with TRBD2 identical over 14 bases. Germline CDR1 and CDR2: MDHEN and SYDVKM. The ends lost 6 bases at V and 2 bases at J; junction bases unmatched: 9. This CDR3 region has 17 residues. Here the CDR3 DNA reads TGTGCCAGCAGGTGGACTAGCGGGAGGCCTAAGACCTACGAGCAGTACTTC. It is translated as CASRWTSGRPKTYEQYF.

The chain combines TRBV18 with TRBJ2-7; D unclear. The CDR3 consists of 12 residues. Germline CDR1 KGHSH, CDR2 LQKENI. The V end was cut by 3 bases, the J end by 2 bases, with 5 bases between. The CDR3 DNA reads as TGTGCCAGCTCACCGCGGACCTACGAGCAGTACTTC. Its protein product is CASSPRTYEQYF.

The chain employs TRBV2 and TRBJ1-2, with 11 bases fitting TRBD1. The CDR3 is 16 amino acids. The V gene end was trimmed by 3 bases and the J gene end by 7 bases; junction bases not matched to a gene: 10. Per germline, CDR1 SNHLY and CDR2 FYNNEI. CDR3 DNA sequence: TGTGCCAGCAGTGAGATTGGGACAGGGGGAATCGGTGGCTACACCTTC. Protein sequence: CASSEIGTGGIGGYTF. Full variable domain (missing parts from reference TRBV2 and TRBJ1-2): EPEVTQTPSHQVTQMGQEVILRCVPISNHLYFYWYRQILGQKVEFLVSFYNNEISEKSEIFDDQFSVERPDGSNFTLKIRSTKLEDSAMYFCASSEIGTGGIGGYTFGSGTRLTVV.

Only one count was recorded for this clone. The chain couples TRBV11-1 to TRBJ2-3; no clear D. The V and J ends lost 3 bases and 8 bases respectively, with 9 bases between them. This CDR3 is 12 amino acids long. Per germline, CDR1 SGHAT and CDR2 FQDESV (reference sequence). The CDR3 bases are TGTGCCAGCAGCTTGGGAATAGGTACGCAGTATTTT. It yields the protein CASSLGIGTQYF.

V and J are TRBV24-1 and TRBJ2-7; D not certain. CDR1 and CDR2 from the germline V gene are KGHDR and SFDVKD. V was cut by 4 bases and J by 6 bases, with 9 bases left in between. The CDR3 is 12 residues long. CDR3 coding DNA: TGTGCCACCAGTGACCCAAGAGGCGAGCAGTACTTC. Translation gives CATSDPRGEQYF.

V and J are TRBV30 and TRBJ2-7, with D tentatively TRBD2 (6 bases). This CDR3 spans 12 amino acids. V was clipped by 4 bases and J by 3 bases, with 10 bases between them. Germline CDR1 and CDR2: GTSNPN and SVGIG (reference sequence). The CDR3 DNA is TGTGCCTGGAATCGGGACTTCTACGAGCAGTACTTC. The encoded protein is CAWNRDFYEQYF.

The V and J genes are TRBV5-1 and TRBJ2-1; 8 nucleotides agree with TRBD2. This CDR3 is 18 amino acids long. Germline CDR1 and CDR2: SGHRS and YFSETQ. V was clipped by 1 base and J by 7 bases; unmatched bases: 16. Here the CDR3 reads CASSLWLYAASGSNEQFF. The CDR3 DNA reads TGCGCCAGCAGCTTGTGGTTGTACGCGGCTAGCGGGTCGAATGAGCAGTTCTTC. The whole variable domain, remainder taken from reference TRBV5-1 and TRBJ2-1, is KAGVTQTPRYLIKTRGQQVTLSCSPISGHRSVSWYQQTPGQGLQFLFEYFSETQRNKGNFPGRFSGRQFSNSRSEMNVSTLELGDSALYLCASSLWLYAASGSNEQFFGPGTRLTVL.

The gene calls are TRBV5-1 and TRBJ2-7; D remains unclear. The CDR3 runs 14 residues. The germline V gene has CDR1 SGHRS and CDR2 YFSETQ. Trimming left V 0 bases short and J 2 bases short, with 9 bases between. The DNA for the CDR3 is TGCGCCAGCAGCTTGGTAGACGGAACCTACGAGCAGTACTTC. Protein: CASSLVDGTYEQYF. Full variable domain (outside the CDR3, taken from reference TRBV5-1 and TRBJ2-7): KAGVTQTPRYLIKTRGQQVTLSCSPISGHRSVSWYQQTPGQGLQFLFEYFSETQRNKGNFPGRFSGRQFSNSRSEMNVSTLELGDSALYLCASSLVDGTYEQYFGPGTRLTVT.

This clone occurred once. DNA of the CDR3: TGTGCCAGCAGCGGTCGACAGGGAAACATTCAGTACTTC. It translates to CASSGRQGNIQYF. The rearrangement links TRBV9 to TRBJ2-4; 7 bases fit TRBD1. CDR1 SGDLS and CDR2 YYNGEE come from the germline V gene. Trimming at V came to 3 bases and at J to 6 bases, leaving 3 bases not matched to a gene. The CDR3 totals 13 residues.

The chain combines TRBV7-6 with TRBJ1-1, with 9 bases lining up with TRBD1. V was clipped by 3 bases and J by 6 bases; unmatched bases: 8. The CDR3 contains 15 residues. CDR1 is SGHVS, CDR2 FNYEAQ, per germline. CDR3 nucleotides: TGTGCCAGCAGCTTTCCGGGACAGGGAGGGTCTGAAGCTTTCTTT. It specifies CASSFPGQGGSEAFF. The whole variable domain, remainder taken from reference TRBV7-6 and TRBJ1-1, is GAGVSQSPRYKVTKRGQDVALRCDPISGHVSLYWYRQALGQGPEFLTYFNYEAQQDKSGLPNDRFSAERPEGSISTLTIQRTEQRDSAMYRCASSFPGQGGSEAFFGQGTRLTVV.

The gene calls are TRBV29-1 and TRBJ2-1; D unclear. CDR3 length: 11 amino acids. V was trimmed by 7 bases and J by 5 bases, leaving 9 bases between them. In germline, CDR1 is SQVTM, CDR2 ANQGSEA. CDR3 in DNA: TGCAGCGAGCAGGCAGACAATGAGCAGTTCTTC. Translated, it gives CSEQADNEQFF.

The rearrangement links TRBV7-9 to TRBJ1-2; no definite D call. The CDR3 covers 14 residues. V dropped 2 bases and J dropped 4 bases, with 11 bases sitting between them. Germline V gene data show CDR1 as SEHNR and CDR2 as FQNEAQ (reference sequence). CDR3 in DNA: TGTGCCAGCAGCTTAAACATTGCGGCCTATGGCTACACCTTC. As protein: CASSLNIAAYGYTF.

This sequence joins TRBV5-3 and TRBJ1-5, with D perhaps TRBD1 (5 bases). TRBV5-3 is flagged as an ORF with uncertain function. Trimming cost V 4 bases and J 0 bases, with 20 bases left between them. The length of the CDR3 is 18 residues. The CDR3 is CARSGAKGSRSSNQPQHF. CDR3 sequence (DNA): TGTGCCAGAAGCGGGGCGAAGGGGTCGCGTAGTAGCAATCAGCCCCAGCATTTT.

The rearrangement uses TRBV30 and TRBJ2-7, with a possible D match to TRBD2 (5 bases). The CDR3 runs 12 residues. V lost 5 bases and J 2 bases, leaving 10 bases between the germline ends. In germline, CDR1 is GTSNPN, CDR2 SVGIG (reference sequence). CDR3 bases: TGTGCCTGGGGGTACGGGACCTACGAGCAGTACTTC. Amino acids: CAWGYGTYEQYF.

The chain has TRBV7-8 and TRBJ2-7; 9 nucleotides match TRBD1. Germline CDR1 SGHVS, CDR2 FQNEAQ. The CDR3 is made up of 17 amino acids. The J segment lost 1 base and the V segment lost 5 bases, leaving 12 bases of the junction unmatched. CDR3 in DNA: TGTGCCAGCAGCCGCCCGACAGGGGGATTTGCGTCCTACGAGCAGTACTTC. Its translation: CASSRPTGGFASYEQYF.

The CDR3 is CASSPRLGDKQYF. The CDR3 DNA is TGTGCCAGCAGTCCCCGACTGGGCGACAAGCAGTACTTC. The chain combines TRBV2 with TRBJ2-7, with D uncertain. Germline CDR1 SNHLY, CDR2 FYNNEI. The CDR3 is 13 amino acids. V lost 5 bases, J lost 8 bases, and 16 bases lay in between. The full variable domain, completed using reference TRBV2 and TRBJ2-7, is EPEVTQTPSHQVTQMGQEVILRCVPISNHLYFYWYRQILGQKVEFLVSFYNNEISEKSEIFDDQFSVERPDGSNFTLKIRSTKLEDSAMYFCASSPRLGDKQYFGPGTRLTVT.

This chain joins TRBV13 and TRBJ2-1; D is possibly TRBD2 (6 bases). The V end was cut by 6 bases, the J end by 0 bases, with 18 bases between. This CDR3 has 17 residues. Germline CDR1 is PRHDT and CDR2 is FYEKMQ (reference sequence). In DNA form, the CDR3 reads TGTGCCAGCAGTCACATTAGGGGACTCCGCTCCTACAATGAGCAGTTCTTC. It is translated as CASSHIRGLRSYNEQFF.

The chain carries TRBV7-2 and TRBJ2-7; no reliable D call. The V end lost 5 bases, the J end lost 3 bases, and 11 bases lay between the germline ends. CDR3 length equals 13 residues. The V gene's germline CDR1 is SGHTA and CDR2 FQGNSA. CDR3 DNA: TGTGCCAGCAGCGTTGCAGGACGCTACGAGCAGTACTTC. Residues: CASSVAGRYEQYF.

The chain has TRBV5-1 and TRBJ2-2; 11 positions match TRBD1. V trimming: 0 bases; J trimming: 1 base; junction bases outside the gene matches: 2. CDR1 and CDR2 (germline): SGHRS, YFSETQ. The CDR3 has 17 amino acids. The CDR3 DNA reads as TGCGCCAGCAGCTTGGCGGGACAGGGGGTGAACACCGGGGAGCTGTTTTTT. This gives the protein CASSLAGQGVNTGELFF.

The CDR3 nucleotides are TGCGCCAGCAGCTTGAGGGATACGCAGTATTTT. Residues: CASSLRDTQYF. The rearrangement uses TRBV5-1 and TRBJ2-3; D uncertain. Trimming took 1 base from V and 6 from J, leaving 3 bases between them. This CDR3 is 11 amino acids long. Germline V CDR1 and CDR2: SGHRS, YFSETQ.

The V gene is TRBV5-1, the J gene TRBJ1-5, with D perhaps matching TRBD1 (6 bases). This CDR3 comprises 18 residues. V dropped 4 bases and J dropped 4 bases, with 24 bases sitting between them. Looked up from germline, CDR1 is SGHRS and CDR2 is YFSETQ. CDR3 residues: CASSLWRSTKRGNQPQHF. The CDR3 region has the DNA TGCGCCAGCAGCCTGTGGAGGAGCACAAAAAGGGGGAATCAGCCCCAGCATTTT.

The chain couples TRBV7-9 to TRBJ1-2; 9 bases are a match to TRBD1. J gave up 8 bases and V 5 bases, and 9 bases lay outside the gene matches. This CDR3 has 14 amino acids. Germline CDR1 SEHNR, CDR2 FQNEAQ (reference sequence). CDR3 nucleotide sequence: TGTGCCAGCAGCCTGACAGGGGGGACCTCCGGCTACACCTTC. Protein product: CASSLTGGTSGYTF.

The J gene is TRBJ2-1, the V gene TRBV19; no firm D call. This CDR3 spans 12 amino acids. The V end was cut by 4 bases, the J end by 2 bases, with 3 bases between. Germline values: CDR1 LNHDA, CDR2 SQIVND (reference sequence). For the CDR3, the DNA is TGTGCCAGTAGTAACCCCTACAATGAGCAGTTCTTC. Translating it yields CASSNPYNEQFF.

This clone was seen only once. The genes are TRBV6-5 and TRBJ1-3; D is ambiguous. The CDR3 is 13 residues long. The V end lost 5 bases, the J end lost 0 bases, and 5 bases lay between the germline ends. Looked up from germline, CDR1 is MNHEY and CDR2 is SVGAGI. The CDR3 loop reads CASSTYSGNTIYF. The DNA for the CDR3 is TGTGCCAGCAGTACCTACTCTGGAAACACCATATATTTT.

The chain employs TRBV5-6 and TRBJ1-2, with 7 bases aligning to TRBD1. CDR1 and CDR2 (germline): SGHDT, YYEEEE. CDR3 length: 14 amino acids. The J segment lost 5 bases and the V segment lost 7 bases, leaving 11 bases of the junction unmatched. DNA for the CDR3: TGTGCCAGCCGCCCGGGAGGCAGGGGGTATGGCTACACCTTC. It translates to CASRPGGRGYGYTF. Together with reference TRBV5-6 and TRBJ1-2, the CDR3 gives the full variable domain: DAGVTQSPTHLIKTRGQQVTLRCSPKSGHDTVSWYQQALGQGPQFIFQYYEEEERQRGNFPDRFSGHQFPNYSSELNVNALLLGDSALYLCASRPGGRGYGYTFGSGTRLTVV.